Below are 4 T cell receptor beta chains sequenced from a single sample in a study of CD8 T cells in ankylosing spondylitis. Study-wide results and limits: It appeared that ankylosing spondylitis blood was characterized by a TCR beta motif of about eight highly homologous variants.

These receptors lack a known antigen. TCRdb reanalysed the 5' RACE reads using MiXCR and keeps one entry per CDR3 protein. The repertoire has some 800,000 distinct CDR3 sequences, 10% to 15% of them found once; the top ten carry around 0.51%. Sequenced input: blood, either unsorted or a sorted T cell fraction (not recorded which). The receptor set was obtained from a male donor with ankylosing spondylitis.

This rearrangement joins TRBV6-2 or TRBV6-3 to TRBJ2-1; 8 nucleotides align to TRBD1. Germline-derived CDR1 and CDR2 are MNHEY and SVGEGT. The CDR3 runs to 17 residues. The ends lost 4 bases at V and 3 bases at J; junction bases unmatched: 11. Here the CDR3 reads CASSSWTGPTLYNEQFF. For the CDR3, the DNA is TGTGCCAGCAGTTCCTGGACAGGGCCCACCCTCTACAATGAGCAGTTCTTC.

The chain uses TRBV5-5 and TRBJ2-5; D gene ambiguous. Germline values: CDR1 SGHKS, CDR2 YYEKEE (reference sequence). CDR3 length equals 16 residues. Trimming took off 5 bases at V and 2 bases at J, with 19 bases between the two ends. The CDR3 reads CASSSLVGRAQETQYF. The CDR3 DNA follows: TGTGCCAGCAGTTCGCTGGTGGGTCGGGCGCAAGAGACCCAGTACTTC.

The V call is TRBV20-1, the J call TRBJ2-1; D call uncertain. From germline, CDR1 is DFQATT and CDR2 SNEGSKA (reference sequence). The length of the CDR3 is 14 residues. Trimming shortened V by 4 bases and J by 0 bases, and 10 bases separated the two germline ends. CDR3 sequence (DNA): TGCAGTGCTATGGAAGGCGCCTCCTACAATGAGCAGTTCTTC. Protein product: CSAMEGASYNEQFF.

This clonotype was recorded a few times. This chain uses TRBV15 with TRBJ2-2, with 8 bases identical to TRBD1. Germline V gives CDR1 LNHNV, CDR2 YYDKDF (reference sequence). The J segment lost 4 bases and the V segment lost 1 base, leaving 5 bases of the junction unmatched. The CDR3 totals 16 residues. CDR3 region: CATSRGGTGRTGELFF. CDR3 DNA: TGTGCCACCAGCAGAGGCGGGACAGGACGCACCGGGGAGCTGTTTTTT.